Below are 26 T cell receptor beta chains sequenced from a single sample in a study of cytomegalovirus exposure and HLA in healthy donors. PCR primers comprised 60 Vbeta and 13 Jbeta primers. The table came from immunoSEQ multiplex PCR; TCRdb's copy has only in-frame clones and leaves some out. Here the sample spans 150,000 to 200,000 clones, less than 90% being singletons. The sequenced sample consisted of PBMCs. The receptors were gathered from a man aged 50-59 years in good health and CMV-seronegative.

The chain combines TRBV30 with TRBJ1-4, with 9 bases matching TRBD1. CDR3 size: 15 residues. Germline V gene sequence: CDR1 GTSNPN, CDR2 SVGIG (reference sequence). Losses at the gene ends were 1 base for V and 8 bases for J; bases not matched to a gene: 8. The CDR3 DNA reads TGTGCCTGGAGTGGACCGACAGGGGGAGGCGAAAAACTGTTTTTT. Protein sequence: CAWSGPTGGGEKLFF.

The J gene is TRBJ1-2, the V gene TRBV4-1, with 7 bases fitting TRBD1. CDR1 is MGHRA and CDR2 is YSYEKL in the germline V gene. The V gene end was trimmed by 5 bases and the J gene end by 0 bases; junction bases not matched to a gene: 3. The CDR3 contains 14 residues. This CDR3 is CASSSQGANYGYTF. The CDR3, as DNA: TGCGCCAGCAGCTCTCAGGGGGCTAACTATGGCTACACCTTC.

This clone was counted only a few times. The rearrangement links TRBV28 to TRBJ1-4, with TRBD1 matching 7 bases. CDR1 MDHEN and CDR2 SYDVKM come from the germline V gene. There are 16 residues in the CDR3. V lost 6 bases and J lost 8; bases outside the gene matches: 15. In DNA form, the CDR3 reads TGTGCCAGCAGCCCCGAACAGGGGTTGTCTAGAGAAAAACTGTTTTTT. It specifies CASSPEQGLSREKLFF.

The CDR3, as DNA: TGCGCCAGCAGCTTTGACAGGGGGCGAGGCTACACCTTC. This encodes CASSFDRGRGYTF. The chain recombines TRBV5-1 with TRBJ1-2, with 10 bases aligning to TRBD1. Germline loops: CDR1 SGHRS, CDR2 YFSETQ. The CDR3 is 13 residues long. The junction had 3 bases not matched to a gene; V was cut back by 2 bases and J by 8 bases.

This clone was seen a handful of times. This chain connects TRBV6-6 to TRBJ2-5, with D perhaps TRBD2 (6 bases). With the DNA end fitting TRBJ2-7 better, the J assignment may be wrong. The germline V gene has CDR1 MNHNY and CDR2 SVGAGI (reference sequence). This CDR3 has 14 residues. The CDR3 DNA follows: TGTGCCAGCCTCAGACCGGGGGAGACCTACGAGCAGTACTTC. It yields the protein CASLRPGETYEQYF.

The chain recombines TRBV2 with TRBJ2-3; D is perhaps TRBD1 (6 bases). The CDR3 runs 14 residues. Trimming cost V 7 bases and J 2 bases, with 13 bases left between them. Germline CDR1 reads SNHLY; CDR2 reads FYNNEI. The DNA for the CDR3 is TGTGCCAGCATTATGACAGGCTCCACAGATACGCAGTATTTT. This codes for CASIMTGSTDTQYF.

V gene TRBV9 combines with J gene TRBJ2-3; 9 bases match TRBD2. The V gene end was trimmed by 0 bases and the J gene end by 6 bases; junction bases not matched to a gene: 11. Germline loops: CDR1 SGDLS, CDR2 YYNGEE. The CDR3 has 17 residues. The CDR3 here is CASSVGAGGPRYDTQYF. CDR3 nucleotide sequence: TGTGCCAGCAGCGTAGGGGCGGGAGGGCCGAGGTATGATACGCAGTATTTT.

This clone was counted once. Other nucleotide sequences from this sample produce the same CDR3. V and J are TRBV9 and TRBJ2-7, with 10 bases aligning to TRBD2. V lost 0 bases, J lost 2 bases, and 2 bases stayed unmatched. The CDR3 has 15 amino acids. Germline V gives CDR1 SGDLS, CDR2 YYNGEE. The CDR3 reads CASSVGAGGPYEQYF. DNA of the CDR3: TGTGCCAGCAGCGTAGGAGCGGGGGGGCCCTACGAGCAGTACTTC.

The rearrangement uses TRBV5-1 and TRBJ1-3, with D unclear. CDR1 and CDR2 (germline): SGHRS, YFSETQ. This CDR3 spans 15 amino acids. Trimming removed 5 bases from V and 0 bases from J, with 12 bases in between. This CDR3 reads CASRPEWSSGNTIYF. CDR3 coding DNA: TGCGCCAGCAGACCAGAATGGAGCTCTGGAAACACCATATATTTT.

The DNA of the CDR3 is TGTGCCAGCAGCTTGTACAGGGGAGGTCTTAGCAATCAGCCCCAGCATTTT. Translation gives CASSLYRGGLSNQPQHF. V gene TRBV7-2 combines with J gene TRBJ1-5, with 7 nucleotides matching TRBD1. The CDR3 is 17 residues long. The ends lost 3 bases at V and 0 bases at J; junction bases unmatched: 8. The V gene's germline CDR1 is SGHTA and CDR2 FQGNSA.

This chain uses TRBV7-2 with TRBJ2-5, with 15 bases fitting TRBD2. The CDR3 consists of 17 residues. Trimming at V came to 5 bases and at J to 9 bases, leaving 13 bases not matched to a gene. The germline CDR1 and CDR2 sequences are SGHTA and FQGNSA. The CDR3 region is CASSPGLAGGGRWAQYF. Written as DNA, the CDR3 is TGTGCCAGCAGCCCAGGACTAGCGGGAGGGGGCCGTTGGGCCCAGTACTTC.

The chain combines TRBV7-9 with TRBJ2-3; no clear D gene. Germline V gene sequence: CDR1 SEHNR, CDR2 FQNEAQ (reference sequence). V shed 5 bases and J shed 3 bases, with 12 bases lying between them. CDR3 length equals 14 residues. The CDR3 is CASSPATLTDTQYF. The DNA of the CDR3 is TGTGCCAGCAGCCCCGCAACCCTAACAGATACGCAGTATTTT.

The chain combines TRBV12-5 with TRBJ1-1; TRBD1 aligns across 12 bases. Germline assignment: CDR1 LGHNT and CDR2 FRNRAP. The CDR3 consists of 14 residues. After removal of 7 bases from V and 11 bases from J, the junction contained 11 bases not matched to a gene. The CDR3 protein is CASAPPGQGAGAFF. The CDR3 DNA reads TGTGCTAGTGCTCCCCCGGGACAGGGGGCGGGCGCTTTCTTT. Supplemented by reference TRBV12-5 and TRBJ1-1, the full variable domain reads DARVTQTPRHKVTEMGQEVTMRCQPILGHNTVFWYRQTMMQGLELLAYFRNRAPLDDSGMPKDRFSAEMPDATLATLKIQPSEPRDSAVYFCASAPPGQGAGAFFGQGTRLTVV.

This clone was seen once. J is TRBJ2-7 and V is TRBV7-6; 8 bases map to TRBD2. The V gene's germline CDR1 is SGHVS and CDR2 FNYEAQ. The CDR3 spans 15 residues. J lost 0 bases, V lost 5 bases, and 6 bases had no gene match. The DNA for the CDR3 is TGTGCCAGCAGCACCACTAGCGGTAGCTCCTACGAGCAGTACTTC. It codes for CASSTTSGSSYEQYF.

J is TRBJ2-7 and V is TRBV7-2; 7 bases agree with TRBD2. Looked up from germline, CDR1 is SGHTA and CDR2 is FQGNSA. The CDR3 runs 15 residues. Unmatched junction bases numbered 6, after V lost 2 bases and J lost 2 bases. CDR3 DNA: TGTGCCAGCAGCTTATCCGGGACTACTGCCTACGAGCAGTACTTC. Protein sequence: CASSLSGTTAYEQYF.

The genes are TRBV5-1 and TRBJ1-1, with a possible D match to TRBD1 (6 bases). CDR3 length equals 15 residues. CDR1 and CDR2 (germline): SGHRS, YFSETQ. V dropped 2 bases and J dropped 5 bases, with 16 bases sitting between them. The CDR3 nucleotides are TGCGCCAGCAGCTTAGCACAGGGAAAAGGGACTGAAGCTTTCTTT. This encodes CASSLAQGKGTEAFF.

This chain uses TRBV29-1 with TRBJ2-5, with 8 bases fitting TRBD1. Unmatched junction bases numbered 10, after V lost 6 bases and J lost 4 bases. The CDR3 has 14 amino acids. Germline-derived CDR1 and CDR2 are SQVTM and ANQGSEA. CDR3 coding DNA: TGCAGCGTGGCAGGACAGGGAGGAAGAGAGACCCAGTACTTC. It encodes CSVAGQGGRETQYF.

The V and J genes are TRBV10-3 and TRBJ2-3; D is undetermined. Trimming took 3 bases from V and 4 from J, leaving 8 bases between them. CDR1 is ENHRY, CDR2 SYGVKD, per germline. The CDR3 totals 13 residues. The CDR3 here is CAISDPRADTQYF. As DNA, the CDR3 is TGTGCCATCAGTGATCCCCGAGCAGATACGCAGTATTTT.

V gene TRBV5-6 combines with J gene TRBJ1-2; TRBD1 agrees at 8 bases. Germline CDR1 is SGHDT and CDR2 is YYEEEE. This CDR3 is 14 amino acids long. The trim removed 4 bases at V and 1 base at J, leaving 3 bases unmatched. The CDR3 is CASSTGQGNYGYTF. The CDR3 region has the DNA TGTGCCAGCAGCACCGGACAGGGTAACTATGGCTACACCTTC.

The genes are TRBV5-1 and TRBJ2-2; 10 bases align to TRBD2. Germline V gene data show CDR1 as SGHRS and CDR2 as YFSETQ. CDR3 length: 14 residues. V was pared by 7 bases and J by 5 bases, with 5 bases of the junction left unmatched. The CDR3 DNA sequence: TGCGCCAGCCAGCGGGAGGGCCTGACCGGGGAGCTGTTTTTT. Translation gives CASQREGLTGELFF.

The chain links TRBV6-6 to TRBJ1-5; 7 bases agree with TRBD1. Trimming took 6 bases from V and 3 from J; bases not matched to a gene: 5. The CDR3 extends over 14 amino acids. Germline values: CDR1 MNHNY, CDR2 SVGAGI (reference sequence). CDR3 region: CASRYTGVNQPQHF. CDR3 bases: TGTGCCAGCAGGTACACAGGGGTCAATCAGCCCCAGCATTTT.

This clone was found a few times. This chain joins TRBV7-9 and TRBJ2-1, with 11 bases matching TRBD1. The J segment lost 2 bases and the V segment lost 7 bases, leaving 4 bases of the junction unmatched. Germline lookup yields CDR1 SEHNR and CDR2 FQNEAQ (reference sequence). The CDR3 consists of 15 residues. DNA of the CDR3: TGTGCCAGCACCTGGGACAGGGGGACCTACAATGAGCAGTTCTTC. As protein: CASTWDRGTYNEQFF.

The chain links TRBV19 to TRBJ2-7, with 8 bases lining up with TRBD1. The CDR3 length is 14 residues. The trim removed 8 bases at V and 2 bases at J, leaving 8 bases unmatched. The germline gives CDR1 LNHDA, CDR2 SQIVND (reference sequence). CDR3 sequence: CASRGAGGPYEQYF. The CDR3 DNA sequence: TGTGCCAGTCGAGGGGCAGGGGGCCCCTACGAGCAGTACTTC. Together with reference TRBV19 and TRBJ2-7, the CDR3 gives the full variable domain: DGGITQSPKYLFRKEGQNVTLSCEQNLNHDAMYWYRQDPGQGLRLIYYSQIVNDFQKGDIAEGYSVSREKKESFPLTVTSAQKNPTAFYLCASRGAGGPYEQYFGPGTRLTVT.

V gene TRBV18 combines with J gene TRBJ2-1; 12 bases fit TRBD1. CDR3 length: 17 amino acids. V gave up 1 base and J gave up 7 bases; unmatched junction bases: 8. Germline V gene sequence: CDR1 KGHSH, CDR2 LQKENI. CDR3 sequence: CASSPLSGQGARNEQFF. In DNA, the CDR3 is TGTGCCAGCTCACCACTATCGGGACAGGGGGCGCGGAATGAGCAGTTCTTC. Supplemented by reference TRBV18 and TRBJ2-1, the full variable domain reads NAGVMQNPRHLVRRRGQEARLRCSPMKGHSHVYWYRQLPEEGLKFMVYLQKENIIDESGMPKERFSAEFPKEGPSILRIQQVVRGDSAAYFCASSPLSGQGARNEQFFGPGTRLTVL.

This sequence joins TRBV28 and TRBJ1-5, with D possibly matching TRBD1 (5 bases). There are 15 residues in the CDR3. The germline V gene has CDR1 MDHEN and CDR2 SYDVKM. Trimming removed 3 bases from V and 5 bases from J, with 14 bases in between. DNA for the CDR3: TGTGCCAGCAGTTTGGACACACCAGGATATCAGCCCCAGCATTTT. Translated: CASSLDTPGYQPQHF. Full variable domain (rest looked up from reference TRBV28 and TRBJ1-5): DVKVTQSSRYLVKRTGEKVFLECVQDMDHENMFWYRQDPGLGLRLIYFSYDVKMKEKGDIPEGYSVSREKKERFSLILESASTNQTSMYLCASSLDTPGYQPQHFGDGTRLSIL.

This chain connects TRBV11-2 to TRBJ2-7; 8 positions match TRBD2. Unmatched junction bases numbered 7, after V lost 5 bases and J lost 4 bases. The germline V gene has CDR1 SGHAT and CDR2 FQNNGV. The CDR3 runs 14 residues. The CDR3 DNA reads TGTGCCAGCAGCACTCAGCGGGAGTCATACGAGCAGTACTTC. As protein: CASSTQRESYEQYF.